What follows is one T cell receptor beta chain and its context. CDR1 and CDR2 (germline): KGHDR, SFDVKD. CDR3 length: 18 residues. V lost 4 bases and J lost 2; bases outside the gene matches: 9. The data were obtained in a study of blood T cell repertoires in COVID-19. Sequenced by immunoSEQ multiplex PCR; TCRdb stores in-frame clones only, minus some. The table has over 250,000 clones, 86% seen once. The sample taken for sequencing was peripheral blood. V usage is TRBV24-1 and J usage is TRBJ1-4; 10 positions match TRBD1. This TCR came from a middle-aged man who had recovered from COVID-19. The CDR3 bases are TGTGCCACCAGTGACCGTGACAGGGGGCTCAAGACTAATGAAAAACTGTTTTTT. This sequence encodes CATSDRDRGLKTNEKLFF.